This T cell receptor beta chain was sequenced during a study of blood T cell repertoires in COVID-19. As for the study in general: Spain, Italy and the United States supplied samples that represented acute and convalescent COVID-19. T cells, B-cell-depleted T cells, or PBMCs provided the cDNA or gDNA that served as material.

Notes on this clone: Additional DNA sequences in this sample encode the identical CDR3.

The authors' processing: Nucleated cell counts were estimated from reference gene primer amplification. The data were produced by immunoSEQ multiplex PCR, yet TCRdb's version contains in-frame clones alone and is incomplete. The V and J calls and the clone size are those of that table, but D and trimming were determined from the DNA. The sample lists fewer than 250,000 clones; roughly 80% were seen once. Sequencing was done on a sample of peripheral blood. The receptor was derived from a woman between 40 and 55 years old with active or convalescent COVID-19.

The CDR3 DNA reads TGTGCCAGCAGCGTAGATGGCGGAGGCACCGGGGAGCTGTTTTTT. Its translation: CASSVDGGGTGELFF. The chain employs TRBV9 and TRBJ2-2, with D possibly matching TRBD2 (5 bases). This CDR3 spans 15 amino acids. The germline V and J ends were trimmed by 0 bases and 4 bases, with 10 bases remaining between them. CDR1 SGDLS and CDR2 YYNGEE come from the germline V gene.